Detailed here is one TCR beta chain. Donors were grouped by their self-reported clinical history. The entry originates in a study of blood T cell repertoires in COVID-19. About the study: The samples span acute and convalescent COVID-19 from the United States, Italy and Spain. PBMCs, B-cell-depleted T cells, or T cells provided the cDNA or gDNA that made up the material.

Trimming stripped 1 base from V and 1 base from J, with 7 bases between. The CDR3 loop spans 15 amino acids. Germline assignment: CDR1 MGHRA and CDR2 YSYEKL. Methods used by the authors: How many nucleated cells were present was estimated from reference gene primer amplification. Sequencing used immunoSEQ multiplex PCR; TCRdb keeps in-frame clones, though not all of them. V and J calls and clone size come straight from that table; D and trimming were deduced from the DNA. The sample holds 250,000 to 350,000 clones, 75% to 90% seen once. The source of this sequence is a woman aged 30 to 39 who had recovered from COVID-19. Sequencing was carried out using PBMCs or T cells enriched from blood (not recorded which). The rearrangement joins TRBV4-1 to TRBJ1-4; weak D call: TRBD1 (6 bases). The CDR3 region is CASSQGGGTNEKLFF. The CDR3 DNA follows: TGCGCCAGCAGCCAAGGAGGGGGAACTAATGAAAAACTGTTTTTT.